This T cell receptor (beta chain) was documented in a study of shared clonotypes between healthy human individuals. The CDR3 has 14 amino acids. CDR1 SQVTM and CDR2 ANQGSEA come from the germline V gene. The germline V and J ends were trimmed by 2 bases and 4 bases, with 14 bases remaining between them. A CD45RA-negative memory subset and a CD45RA+ naive subset were separated from the CD4+ cells. Deep was the level used in running the assay. Researchers divided each subset's genomic DNA evenly across several immunoSEQ plates. The method was immunoSEQ multiplex PCR; TCRdb's version includes in-frame clones alone and lacks a portion of them. The sample lists 850,000 to 1,200,000 clones; about 75% were seen once.

This TCR was sampled from a man between 18 and 29 years old in good health. The material sequenced was memory CD4+ T cells sorted from blood. The subset: CD45RA-negative fraction. The chain combines TRBV29-1 with TRBJ1-1; D unresolved. For the CDR3, the DNA is TGCAGCGTTGAAACTGACACCCGGACCACTGAAGCTTTCTTT. Amino acids: CSVETDTRTTEAFF. Full variable domain (rest looked up from reference TRBV29-1 and TRBJ1-1): SAVISQKPSRDICQRGTSLTIQCQVDSQVTMMFWYRQQPGQSLTLIATANQGSEATYESGFVIDKFPISRPNLTFSTLTVSNMSPEDSSIYLCSVETDTRTTEAFFGQGTRLTVV.